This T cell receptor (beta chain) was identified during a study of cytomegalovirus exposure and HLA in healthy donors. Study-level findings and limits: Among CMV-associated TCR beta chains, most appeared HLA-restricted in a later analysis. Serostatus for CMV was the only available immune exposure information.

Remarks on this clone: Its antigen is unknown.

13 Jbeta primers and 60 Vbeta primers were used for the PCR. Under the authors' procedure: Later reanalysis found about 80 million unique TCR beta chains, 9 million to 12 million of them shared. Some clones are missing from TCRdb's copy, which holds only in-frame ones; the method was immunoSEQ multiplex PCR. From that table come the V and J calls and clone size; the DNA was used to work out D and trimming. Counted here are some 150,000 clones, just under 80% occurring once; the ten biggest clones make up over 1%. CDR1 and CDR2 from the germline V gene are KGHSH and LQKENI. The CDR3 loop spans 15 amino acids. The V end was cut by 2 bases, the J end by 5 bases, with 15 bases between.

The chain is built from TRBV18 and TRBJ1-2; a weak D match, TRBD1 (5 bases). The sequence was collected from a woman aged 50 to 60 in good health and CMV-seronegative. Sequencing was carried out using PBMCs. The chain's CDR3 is CASSPTMNRKYGYTF. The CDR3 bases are TGTGCCAGCTCACCAACGATGAACAGGAAGTATGGCTACACCTTC.